These 26 T cell receptor beta chains originate from one sample sequenced in a study of blood T cell repertoires in COVID-19. Libraries were prepared by immunoSEQ multiplex PCR; TCRdb keeps only in-frame clonotypes and omits some of them. The data show about 46,000 clones, approximately 88% seen once. Sequencing was performed on peripheral blood. These receptors were obtained from a man aged 45 to 65 with acute or convalescent COVID-19.

The chain joins TRBV7-2 to TRBJ1-5; unclear D gene. Trimming pared 3 bases from V and 2 bases from J, leaving 14 bases between. The germline CDR1 and CDR2 sequences are SGHTA and FQGNSA. There are 16 residues in the CDR3. CDR3 DNA sequence: TGTGCCAGCAGCTTTTTTGGGCAGAGAGGCAATCAGCCCCAGCATTTT. As protein: CASSFFGQRGNQPQHF.

V and J are TRBV2 and TRBJ2-2, with D perhaps TRBD1 (6 bases). This CDR3 region has 15 residues. With 8 bases removed from V and 6 bases from J, the gap between germline ends came to 19 bases. Per the germline V gene, CDR1 is SNHLY and CDR2 is FYNNEI. The CDR3 sequence is CASGQMRLDAGELFF. Written as DNA, the CDR3 is TGTGCCAGCGGACAGATGCGTCTTGACGCCGGGGAGCTGTTTTTT.

This chain links TRBV6-6 with TRBJ1-2; tentatively, D is TRBD1 (6 bases). This CDR3 has 14 residues. Per germline, CDR1 MNHNY and CDR2 SVGAGI (reference sequence). V shed 6 bases and J shed 4 bases, with 15 bases lying between them. As DNA, the CDR3 is TGTGCCAGCAGATCCACCGGGACAAGCTATGGCTACACCTTC. Protein: CASRSTGTSYGYTF.

A few counts support this clone. The chain links TRBV6-5 to TRBJ1-2; D perhaps matches TRBD1 (6 bases). Germline values: CDR1 MNHEY, CDR2 SVGAGI. The CDR3 extends over 14 amino acids. The V end lost 6 bases, the J end lost 1 base, and 12 bases lay between the germline ends. CDR3 sequence: CASRQRQDNYGYTF. The CDR3 DNA reads TGTGCCAGCAGACAACGACAGGATAACTATGGCTACACCTTC.

This chain uses TRBV6-5 with TRBJ2-1, with 8 bases lining up with TRBD2. Losses at the gene ends were 10 bases for V and 4 bases for J; bases not matched to a gene: 3. The CDR3 consists of 12 residues. Germline-derived CDR1 and CDR2 are MNHEY and SVGAGI. CDR3 DNA: TGTGCCATCCTAGCGGGTTACAATGAGCAGTTCTTC. This codes for CAILAGYNEQFF.

The chain has TRBV29-1 and TRBJ1-2; possibly TRBD1 for D (6 bases). Trimming stripped 1 base from V and 4 bases from J, with 10 bases between. The CDR3 contains 13 residues. Germline V gives CDR1 SQVTM, CDR2 ANQGSEA. CDR3 DNA: TGCAGCGTTGAAGTGGTGGACAGCTATGGCTACACCTTC. Translated, it gives CSVEVVDSYGYTF.

The V gene is TRBV28, the J gene TRBJ2-7, with D possibly TRBD2 on 6 matching bases. V shed 8 bases and J shed 9 bases, with 17 bases lying between them. The CDR3 length is 12 residues. Germline V gene lookup returns CDR1 MDHEN and CDR2 SYDVKM. This CDR3 is CASAGTPQAQYF. The CDR3 DNA follows: TGTGCCAGCGCTGGGACTCCTCAGGCGCAGTACTTC.

This clone was counted only a few times. Here the CDR3 DNA reads TGTGCCAGCAGTTCTCCAGGGTTCGAGCAGTACTTC. Protein: CASSSPGFEQYF. The chain uses TRBV27 and TRBJ2-7; weak D call: TRBD1 (5 bases). Germline V gives CDR1 MNHEY, CDR2 SMNVEV (reference sequence). Trimming stripped 4 bases from V and 6 bases from J, with 10 bases between. This CDR3 has 12 residues.

This clone was observed a single time. The chain employs TRBV5-1 and TRBJ2-1, with TRBD2 identical over 12 bases. V was pared by 0 bases and J by 7 bases, with 8 bases of the junction left unmatched. The CDR3 contains 17 residues. Germline V gene sequence: CDR1 SGHRS, CDR2 YFSETQ. CDR3 region: CASSLATSGRKGNEQFF. The DNA for the CDR3 is TGCGCCAGCAGCTTGGCTACTAGCGGGAGGAAGGGGAATGAGCAGTTCTTC.

The chain has TRBV10-3 and TRBJ1-4; D may be TRBD1 (6 bases). The germline V gene has CDR1 ENHRY and CDR2 SYGVKD. CDR3 size: 16 residues. The germline V and J ends were trimmed by 2 bases and 4 bases, with 14 bases remaining between them. The CDR3 loop is CAISERAGVLNEKLFF. In DNA form, the CDR3 reads TGTGCCATCAGTGAGAGGGCAGGGGTCCTTAATGAAAAACTGTTTTTT.

The chain couples TRBV9 to TRBJ2-1, with a weak D call TRBD1 (6 bases). CDR1 and CDR2 from the germline V gene are SGDLS and YYNGEE. The CDR3 length is 13 residues. V was cut by 4 bases and J by 6 bases, with 11 bases left in between. The CDR3 sequence: CASSPRGGNEQFF. The CDR3 coding sequence is TGTGCCAGCAGCCCGAGAGGGGGCAATGAGCAGTTCTTC.

V is TRBV25-1 and J is TRBJ2-7; D perhaps matches TRBD1 (7 bases). The V end was cut by 5 bases, the J end by 1 base, with 12 bases between. Germline V gives CDR1 MGHDK, CDR2 SYGVNS. The CDR3 extends over 14 amino acids. The CDR3, as DNA: TGTGCCAGCAGTCTACAGGGGACTTCCTACGAGCAGTACTTC. Its translation is CASSLQGTSYEQYF.

The chain combines TRBV3-1 (or the pseudogene TRBV3-2) with TRBJ2-7; possibly TRBD2 for D (6 bases). This CDR3 is built from 13 residues. In germline, CDR1 is LGHDT, CDR2 YNNKEL (reference sequence). The germline V and J ends were trimmed by 3 bases and 2 bases, with 8 bases remaining between them. This chain's CDR3 is CASSHWEAYEQYF. CDR3 bases: TGTGCCAGCAGCCACTGGGAGGCCTACGAGCAGTACTTC.

J is TRBJ2-1 and V is TRBV6-2 or TRBV6-3; D is perhaps TRBD2 (5 bases). The V end was cut by 0 bases, the J end by 4 bases, with 13 bases between. Germline V gene sequence: CDR1 MNHEY, CDR2 SVGEGT. The CDR3 contains 16 residues. CDR3 DNA: TGTGCCAGCAGTTACTCGTGGCCAGCGGATTACAATGAGCAGTTCTTC. This sequence encodes CASSYSWPADYNEQFF.

The rearrangement uses TRBV27 and TRBJ1-2, with D perhaps matching TRBD1 (6 bases). The V gene lost 9 bases and the J gene lost 7 bases, with 21 bases spanning the gap. This CDR3 region has 14 residues. Germline V lookup: CDR1 MNHEY, CDR2 SMNVEV (reference sequence). CDR3 DNA: TGTGCCAGTCGAAAGTCGGGGGGCAGAAGTGGCTACACCTTC. Its translation: CASRKSGGRSGYTF.

The V gene is TRBV10-1, the J gene TRBJ2-1; D gene ambiguous. Germline values: CDR1 WNHNN, CDR2 SYGVQD (reference sequence). Between the trimmed V and J ends, which lost 2 bases and 9 bases, there was a span of 11 bases. CDR3 size: 13 residues. The DNA of the CDR3 is TGCGCCAGCAGTGAGAATACAGTGGCTGAGCAGTTCTTC. This translates into CASSENTVAEQFF.

The gene calls are TRBV29-1 and TRBJ1-2, with TRBD1 matching over 9 bases. The trim removed 3 bases at V and 4 bases at J, leaving 9 bases unmatched. The CDR3 runs 15 residues. Germline CDR1 is SQVTM and CDR2 is ANQGSEA. CDR3 sequence: CSVEGGQGSAYGYTF. The CDR3 nucleotides are TGCAGCGTTGAGGGGGGACAGGGATCCGCCTATGGCTACACCTTC.

The chain has TRBV6-1 and TRBJ2-3; D may be TRBD2 (5 bases). The CDR3 contains 15 residues. Germline V gene lookup returns CDR1 MNHNS and CDR2 SASEGT. Trimming removed 2 bases at V and 2 bases at J, with 11 bases between. The CDR3 DNA reads TGTGCCAGCAGTGAATTGGGCGGGCCCACAGATACGCAGTATTTT. This gives the protein CASSELGGPTDTQYF.

V usage is TRBV7-8 and J usage is TRBJ2-3; D call uncertain. CDR1 and CDR2 (germline): SGHVS, FQNEAQ. The V end lost 5 bases, the J end lost 12 bases, and 15 bases lay between the germline ends. There are 12 residues in the CDR3. The CDR3 spells CASSMVDKIQYF. Here the CDR3 DNA reads TGTGCCAGCAGCATGGTTGACAAAATCCAGTATTTT.

The chain uses TRBV5-1 and TRBJ1-2; 8 bases match TRBD1. Per germline, CDR1 SGHRS and CDR2 YFSETQ. J lost 8 bases, V lost 6 bases, and 12 bases had no gene match. CDR3 length: 14 residues. CDR3 nucleotide sequence: TGCGCCAGCACCAAGGACAGGGAGGGGTTCGGCTACACCTTC. This encodes CASTKDREGFGYTF.

This clone was seen only once. V usage is TRBV6-6 and J usage is TRBJ2-2, with D perhaps matching TRBD1 (6 bases). The germline CDR1 and CDR2 sequences are MNHNY and SVGAGI (reference sequence). Trimming removed 0 bases from V and 7 bases from J, with 9 bases in between. The CDR3 loop spans 14 amino acids. The CDR3 DNA is TGTGCCAGCAGTTACTCAGGGGGAAACGGGGAGCTGTTTTTT. It yields the protein CASSYSGGNGELFF.

This clone was seen once. This chain connects TRBV11-2 to TRBJ2-1; TRBD1 agrees at 12 bases. Per germline, CDR1 SGHAT and CDR2 FQNNGV. This CDR3 is built from 15 residues. V was pared by 7 bases and J by 5 bases, with 6 bases of the junction left unmatched. The CDR3 sequence: CASTRDRGQHNEQFF. The CDR3 bases are TGTGCCAGCACCAGGGACAGGGGGCAGCACAATGAGCAGTTCTTC.

V usage is TRBV7-3 and J usage is TRBJ2-1, with D possibly matching TRBD2 (6 bases). Trimming cost V 6 bases and J 8 bases, with 20 bases left between them. Germline V gene lookup returns CDR1 SGHTA and CDR2 FQGTGA. CDR3 length equals 15 residues. This CDR3 is CASRSPGLSSYEQFF. CDR3 in DNA: TGTGCCAGCAGGTCCCCGGGACTCTCATCCTATGAGCAGTTCTTC. Complete variable domain (other parts from reference TRBV7-3 and TRBJ2-1): GAGVSQTPSNKVTEKGKYVELRCDPISGHTALYWYRQSLGQGPEFLIYFQGTGAADDSGLPNDRFFAVRPEGSVSTLKIQRTERGDSAVYLCASRSPGLSSYEQFFGPGTRLTVL.

The CDR3 is CASSRSGGSYNEQFF. CDR3 DNA sequence: TGTGCCAGCAGTCGAAGCGGGGGGTCCTACAATGAGCAGTTCTTC. This chain connects TRBV3-1 (or the pseudogene TRBV3-2) to TRBJ2-1, with 9 positions matching TRBD2. V was pared by 6 bases and J by 1 base, with 4 bases of the junction left unmatched. This CDR3 spans 15 amino acids. Germline loops: CDR1 LGHDT, CDR2 YNNKEL (reference sequence).

This chain uses TRBV19 with TRBJ2-7, with TRBD1 identical over 8 bases. The V gene end was trimmed by 10 bases and the J gene end by 3 bases; junction bases not matched to a gene: 11. The CDR3 sequence is 14 residues long. From germline, CDR1 is LNHDA and CDR2 SQIVND (reference sequence). CDR3 bases: TGTGCCACCGCGGCGGACAGGGAAATCTACGAGCAGTACTTC. Its translation: CATAADREIYEQYF.

The chain couples TRBV11-2 to TRBJ1-1; 9 bases fit TRBD1. The V and J ends lost 5 bases and 1 base, in that order; junction bases with no gene match: 5. The CDR3 contains 15 residues. CDR1 is SGHAT and CDR2 is FQNNGV in the germline V gene. CDR3 region: CASSPWDRENTEAFF. DNA of the CDR3: TGTGCCAGCAGCCCATGGGACAGGGAGAACACTGAAGCTTTCTTT.